These 24 T cell receptor beta chains were sequenced from one sample in a study of high-grade serous ovarian cancer treatment subgroups. Tumor samples were obtained before definitive surgery or chemotherapy. Measured with immunoSEQ multiplex PCR; TCRdb has only the in-frame clones, and not every one. The table records about 16,000 clones, roughly 70% of them present only once. The sample comprised tumor tissue. The receptors were sampled from a human donor with high-grade serous ovarian cancer.

The chain couples TRBV5-1 to TRBJ2-3; D is undetermined. Trimming cost V 4 bases and J 0 bases, with 15 bases left between them. The CDR3 contains 16 residues. The germline gives CDR1 SGHRS, CDR2 YFSETQ. CDR3 nucleotides: TGCGCCAGCAGCCGAGAGGCAGGACCTAGCACAGATACGCAGTATTTT. Residues: CASSREAGPSTDTQYF. The full variable domain, with the rest looked up from reference TRBV5-1 and TRBJ2-3, is KAGVTQTPRYLIKTRGQQVTLSCSPISGHRSVSWYQQTPGQGLQFLFEYFSETQRNKGNFPGRFSGRQFSNSRSEMNVSTLELGDSALYLCASSREAGPSTDTQYFGPGTRLTVL.

As DNA, the CDR3 is TGTGCCAGCAGTTACGAAGGGGCCTACGAGCAGTACTTC. Residues: CASSYEGAYEQYF. The chain has TRBV6-5 and TRBJ2-7; the D gene is possibly TRBD1 (5 bases). Germline V gene data show CDR1 as MNHEY and CDR2 as SVGAGI. The CDR3 is 13 residues long. The V end lost 2 bases, the J end lost 2 bases, and 7 bases lay between the germline ends.

This clone has only a few counts. This chain connects TRBV15 to TRBJ2-3, with D unclear. From germline, CDR1 is LNHNV and CDR2 YYDKDF (reference sequence). This CDR3 is 14 amino acids long. Trimming cost V 0 bases and J 1 base, with 5 bases left between them. The CDR3 nucleotides read TGTGCCACCAGCAGAGATCGGGGCACAGATACGCAGTATTTT. Protein product: CATSRDRGTDTQYF.

The chain links TRBV18 to TRBJ2-7, with TRBD2 matching 8 bases. CDR1 and CDR2 (germline): KGHSH, LQKENI. Germline trimming cut 2 bases from V and 2 bases from J; bases unmatched to any gene: 8. The CDR3 extends over 16 amino acids. CDR3 region: CASSPALSGGAYEQYF. The CDR3 nucleotides are TGTGCCAGCTCACCAGCTTTAAGCGGGGGAGCCTACGAGCAGTACTTC.

This chain uses TRBV29-1 with TRBJ2-3; 7 positions match TRBD1. CDR3 size: 13 residues. V shed 4 bases and J 11 bases; nucleotides not matched to a gene: 12. Germline CDR1 reads SQVTM; CDR2 reads ANQGSEA. The CDR3 sequence: CSVARQGGIKQYF. CDR3 nucleotide sequence: TGCAGCGTTGCCCGACAGGGTGGAATTAAGCAGTATTTT.

The rearrangement links TRBV7-2 to TRBJ1-3; no clear D. V lost 1 base and J lost 4, with 5 bases in between. Germline CDR1 SGHTA, CDR2 FQGNSA. CDR3 length: 13 amino acids. The chain's CDR3 is CASSLGSGNTIYF. CDR3 nucleotides: TGTGCCAGCAGCTTAGGGTCGGGAAACACCATATATTTT.

The chain has TRBV6-4 and TRBJ2-2, with D possibly being TRBD1 or TRBD2 (5 bases each). The CDR3 loop spans 14 amino acids. Germline V gene data show CDR1 as MRHNA and CDR2 as SNTAGT. Between the trimmed V and J ends, which lost 2 bases and 1 base, there was a span of 5 bases. The CDR3 bases are TGTGCCAGCAGTGACGGGGGGAACACCGGGGAGCTGTTTTTT. Its translation: CASSDGGNTGELFF.

The chain combines TRBV11-2 with TRBJ1-2, with D possibly TRBD1 on 6 matching bases. The CDR3 is 13 residues long. Trimming took 1 base from V and 8 from J, leaving 11 bases between them. Germline assignment: CDR1 SGHAT and CDR2 FQNNGV. CDR3 coding DNA: TGTGCCAGCAGCTTAGGGGGGCTGCAAGGCTACACCTTC. Protein product: CASSLGGLQGYTF.

The sample holds a few counts of this clone. J is TRBJ2-6 and V is TRBV2; D uncertain. This CDR3 has 14 residues. Looked up from germline, CDR1 is SNHLY and CDR2 is FYNNEI. With 5 bases removed from V and 0 bases from J, the gap between germline ends came to 5 bases. CDR3 in amino acids: CASSTDSGANVLTF. CDR3 in DNA: TGTGCCAGCAGTACAGACTCTGGGGCCAACGTCCTGACTTTC.

This chain connects TRBV6-5 to TRBJ1-4, with D possibly being TRBD1 (6 bases). CDR1 and CDR2 from the germline V gene are MNHEY and SVGAGI. The CDR3 contains 14 residues. Trimming left V 0 bases short and J 8 bases short, with 10 bases between. The CDR3 is CASSYSTGPEKLFF. CDR3 sequence (DNA): TGTGCCAGCAGTTACTCGACAGGACCCGAAAAACTGTTTTTT.

The genes are TRBV7-3 and TRBJ2-7; D assignment may be TRBD1 or TRBD2 (5 bases each). Between the trimmed V and J ends, which lost 1 base and 4 bases, there was a span of 14 bases. CDR3 length: 15 residues. The germline V gene encodes CDR1 SGHTA and CDR2 FQGTGA. CDR3 region: CASSLNGGREYEQYF. In DNA, the CDR3 is TGTGCCAGCAGCTTAAATGGGGGTCGGGAATACGAGCAGTACTTC.

The genes are TRBV6-5 and TRBJ2-7, with D unclear. CDR1 is MNHEY, CDR2 SVGAGI, per germline. The CDR3 totals 14 residues. With 2 bases removed from V and 0 bases from J, the gap between germline ends came to 8 bases. The CDR3 spells CASSYRLSSYEQYF. In nucleotides, the CDR3 is TGTGCCAGCAGTTACAGACTGAGCTCCTACGAGCAGTACTTC.

The chain combines TRBV5-1 with TRBJ1-2; D ambiguous. This CDR3 contains 15 residues. Germline loops: CDR1 SGHRS, CDR2 YFSETQ. V lost 2 bases, J lost 2 bases, and 13 bases lay in between. The CDR3 region is CASSFSAGVNYGYTF. Written as DNA, the CDR3 is TGCGCCAGCAGCTTTTCTGCGGGAGTAAACTATGGCTACACCTTC.

The chain combines TRBV11-3 with TRBJ2-5; D is undetermined. V dropped 4 bases and J dropped 1 base, with 1 base sitting between them. This CDR3 has 11 amino acids. Looked up from germline, CDR1 is SGHNT and CDR2 is YENEEA. CDR3 in amino acids: CASSSQETQYF. The CDR3 DNA reads as TGTGCCAGCAGCTCCCAAGAGACCCAGTACTTC.

This chain links TRBV27 with TRBJ1-2, with D possibly being TRBD1 (6 bases). This CDR3 region has 15 residues. CDR1 and CDR2 from the germline V gene are MNHEY and SMNVEV (reference sequence). V lost 2 bases and J lost 2, with 12 bases in between. CDR3 region: CASSLMWGANYGYTF. Written as DNA, the CDR3 is TGTGCCAGCAGTTTAATGTGGGGGGCAAACTATGGCTACACCTTC.

The chain combines TRBV28 with TRBJ1-2, with D perhaps matching TRBD1 (6 bases). V dropped 5 bases and J dropped 6 bases, with 16 bases sitting between them. This CDR3 spans 14 amino acids. Germline V lookup: CDR1 MDHEN, CDR2 SYDVKM. The CDR3: CASSKSPGHDGYTF. CDR3 nucleotides: TGTGCCAGCAGTAAATCTCCGGGACACGATGGCTACACCTTC.

The chain has TRBV4-1 and TRBJ2-3; D might be TRBD2 (5 bases). The germline gives CDR1 MGHRA, CDR2 YSYEKL. Trimming left V 1 base short and J 4 bases short, with 12 bases between. The CDR3 is 15 amino acids. CDR3 in amino acids: CASSQVRGHSDTQYF. Here the CDR3 DNA reads TGCGCCAGCAGCCAAGTCAGAGGGCATTCAGATACGCAGTATTTT.

This chain links TRBV4-3 with TRBJ2-1; D gene ambiguous. The CDR3 consists of 16 residues. V lost 5 bases and J 0 bases, leaving 14 bases between the germline ends. The germline gives CDR1 LGHNA, CDR2 YSLEER. In DNA form, the CDR3 reads TGCGCCAGCAGCGAGAGGCAGGCCTCCTCCTACAATGAGCAGTTCTTC. Its protein product is CASSERQASSYNEQFF.

The chain is built from TRBV18 and TRBJ1-3; D is uncertain. The CDR3 sequence is 12 residues long. The germline V and J ends were trimmed by 10 bases and 4 bases, with 11 bases remaining between them. Germline V gene lookup returns CDR1 KGHSH and CDR2 LQKENI. CDR3 residues: CATRPGGNTIYF. The CDR3 bases are TGTGCCACTCGACCGGGCGGAAACACCATATATTTT.

The chain combines TRBV2 with TRBJ1-4; TRBD1 might be the D (5 bases). Germline-derived CDR1 and CDR2 are SNHLY and FYNNEI. This CDR3 spans 13 amino acids. Trimming removed 7 bases at V and 4 bases at J, with 10 bases between. In nucleotides, the CDR3 is TGTGCCAGCACGGGGGATCATAATGAAAAACTGTTTTTT. As protein: CASTGDHNEKLFF.

This chain uses TRBV7-2 with TRBJ1-5; tentative D call: TRBD1 (5 bases). The CDR3 consists of 17 residues. Germline CDR1 is SGHTA and CDR2 is FQGNSA. V dropped 1 base and J dropped 0 bases, with 13 bases sitting between them. The CDR3, as DNA: TGTGCCAGCAGCTTAGGTCGGGGGGGTAATAGCAATCAGCCCCAGCATTTT. It codes for CASSLGRGGNSNQPQHF. Together with reference TRBV7-2 and TRBJ1-5, the CDR3 gives the full variable domain: GAGVSQSPSNKVTEKGKDVELRCDPISGHTALYWYRQSLGQGLEFLIYFQGNSAPDKSGLPSDRFSAERTGGSVSTLTIQRTQQEDSAVYLCASSLGRGGNSNQPQHFGDGTRLSIL.

This sequence joins TRBV6-5 and TRBJ2-7; 8 bases are shared with TRBD1. Per the germline V gene, CDR1 is MNHEY and CDR2 is SVGAGI. The length of the CDR3 is 15 residues. The ends lost 6 bases at V and 0 bases at J; junction bases unmatched: 7. CDR3 loop: CASSTNGQGSYEQYF. The CDR3 nucleotides read TGTGCCAGCAGCACGAACGGACAGGGCTCCTACGAGCAGTACTTC.

The V gene is TRBV4-3, the J gene TRBJ2-1; a possible D gene is TRBD2 (6 bases). CDR3 length: 18 amino acids. V shed 4 bases and J shed 0 bases, with 19 bases lying between them. Germline assignment: CDR1 LGHNA and CDR2 YSLEER. The CDR3 sequence: CASSRQPGLLSSYNEQFF. The CDR3 nucleotides are TGCGCCAGCAGCCGTCAACCGGGACTCCTATCCTCCTACAATGAGCAGTTCTTC.

This chain links TRBV6-1 with TRBJ2-3; 12 bases match TRBD2. V shed 6 bases and J 5 bases; nucleotides not matched to a gene: 3. The CDR3 extends over 14 amino acids. Germline V CDR1 and CDR2: MNHNS, SASEGT. CDR3 sequence reads: CASRTSGGGDTQYF. CDR3 coding DNA: TGTGCCAGCAGGACTAGCGGGGGAGGAGATACGCAGTATTTT.